This TCR beta chain was sequenced for a study of metastatic and nonmetastatic thyroid tumors. TCRdb reanalyzed the PCR reads via MiXCR. The sample contains roughly 70,000 clones, about 17% of which appear only once. Nobody among the patients had been given any treatment before thyroid surgery. The CDR3 sequence is 13 residues long. V lost 3 bases to trimming and J lost 13 bases; unmatched junction nucleotides: 11. The V gene's germline CDR1 is LGHDT and CDR2 YNNKEL (reference sequence). The sequencing sample was made of blood. The receptor's source is a female donor with papillary thyroid cancer or a benign thyroid nodule (not recorded which). Some clones in this sample may be carry-over from other donors' samples. The V and J genes are TRBV3-1 and TRBJ1-1; 7 bases are a match to TRBD1. CDR3 in amino acids: CASSQMSTGVGFF. The CDR3 region has the DNA TGTGCCAGCAGCCAGATGTCCACAGGGGTTGGTTTCTTT.